This T cell receptor (beta chain) was observed in a study of blood T cell repertoires in COVID-19. Across the study: COVID-19 samples collected from the United States, Italy and Spain covered acute and convalescent phases.

There are 17 residues in the CDR3. J was trimmed by 6 bases and V by 3 bases; bases with no gene match: 9. From germline, CDR1 is MDHEN and CDR2 SYDVKM. Method: immunoSEQ multiplex PCR; TCRdb's copy keeps in-frame clones and lacks some. The repertoire holds approximately 90,000 clones, with roughly 80% as singletons. Sequenced: peripheral blood. The sequence came from a human donor in a cohort sampled during active COVID-19. The chain couples TRBV28 to TRBJ2-2; the match to TRBD1 covers 11 bases. CDR3 protein: CASSFPRGTGGPGELFF. The CDR3 bases are TGTGCCAGCAGTTTCCCCCGCGGGACAGGGGGTCCCGGGGAGCTGTTTTTT.